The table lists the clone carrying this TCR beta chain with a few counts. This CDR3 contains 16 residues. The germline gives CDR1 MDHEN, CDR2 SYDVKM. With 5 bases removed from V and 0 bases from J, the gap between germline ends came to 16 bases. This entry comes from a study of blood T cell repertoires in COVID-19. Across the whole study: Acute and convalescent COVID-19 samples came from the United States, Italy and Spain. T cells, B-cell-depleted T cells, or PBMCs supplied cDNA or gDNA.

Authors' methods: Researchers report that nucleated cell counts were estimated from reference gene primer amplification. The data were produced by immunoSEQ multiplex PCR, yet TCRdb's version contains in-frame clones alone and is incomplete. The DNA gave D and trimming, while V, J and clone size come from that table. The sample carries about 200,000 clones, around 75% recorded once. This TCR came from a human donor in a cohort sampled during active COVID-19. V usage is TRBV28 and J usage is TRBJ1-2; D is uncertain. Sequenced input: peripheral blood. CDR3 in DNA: TGTGCCAGCAGTCGACCAGGAACCCGCTCTAACTATGGCTACACCTTC. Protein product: CASSRPGTRSNYGYTF.